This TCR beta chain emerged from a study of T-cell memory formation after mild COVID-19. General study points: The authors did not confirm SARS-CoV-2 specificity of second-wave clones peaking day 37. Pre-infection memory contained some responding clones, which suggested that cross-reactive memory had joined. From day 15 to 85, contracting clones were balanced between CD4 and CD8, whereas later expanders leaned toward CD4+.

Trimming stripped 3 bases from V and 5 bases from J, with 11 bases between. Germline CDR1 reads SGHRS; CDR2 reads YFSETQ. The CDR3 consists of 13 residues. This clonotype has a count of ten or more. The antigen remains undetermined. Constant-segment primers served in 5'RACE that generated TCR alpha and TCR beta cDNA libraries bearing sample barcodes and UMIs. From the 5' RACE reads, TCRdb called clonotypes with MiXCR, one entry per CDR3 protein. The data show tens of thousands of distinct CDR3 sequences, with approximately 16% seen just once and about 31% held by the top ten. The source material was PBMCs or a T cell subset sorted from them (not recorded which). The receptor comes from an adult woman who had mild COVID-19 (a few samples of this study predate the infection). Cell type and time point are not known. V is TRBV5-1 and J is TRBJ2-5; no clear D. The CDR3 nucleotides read TGCGCCAGCAGCTATCTAAAGACGGAGACCCAGTACTTC. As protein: CASSYLKTETQYF.